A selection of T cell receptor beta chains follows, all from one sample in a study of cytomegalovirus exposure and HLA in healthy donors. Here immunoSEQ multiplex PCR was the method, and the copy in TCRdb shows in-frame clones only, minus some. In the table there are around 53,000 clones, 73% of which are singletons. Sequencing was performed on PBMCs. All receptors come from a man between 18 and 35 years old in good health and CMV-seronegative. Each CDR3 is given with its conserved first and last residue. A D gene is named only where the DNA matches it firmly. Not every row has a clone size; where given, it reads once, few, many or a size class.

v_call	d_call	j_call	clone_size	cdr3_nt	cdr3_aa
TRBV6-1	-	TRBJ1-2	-	TGTGCCAGCAGTGAGGTTGGGGCCAGGCGAGATGGCTACACCTTC	CASSEVGARRDGYTF
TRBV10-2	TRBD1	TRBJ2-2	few	TGCGCCAGCAGGGGACAGGGGTCCGGGGAGCTGTTTTTT	CASRGQGSGELFF
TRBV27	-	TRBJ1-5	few	TGTGCCAGCAGTTTTTTCAGGAATCAGCCCCAGCATTTT	CASSFFRNQPQHF
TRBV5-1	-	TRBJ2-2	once	TGCGCCAGCAGCCAAAACACCGGGGAGCTGTTTTTT	CASSQNTGELFF
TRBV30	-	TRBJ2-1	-	TGTGCCTGGAGTGTTGGGCCGTCATCTGAGCAGTTCTTC	CAWSVGPSSEQFF
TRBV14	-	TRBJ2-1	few	TGTGCCAGCAGCCAAGATCTCTCGGGACTCTCCAATGAGCAGTTCTTC	CASSQDLSGLSNEQFF
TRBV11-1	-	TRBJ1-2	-	TGTGCCAGCAGCCGACTTGGCGGACAGCTCTATGGCTACACCTTC	CASSRLGGQLYGYTF
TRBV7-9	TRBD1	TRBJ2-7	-	TGTGCCAGCAGCTCCCGGACAGGTCCCTACGAGCAGTACTTC	CASSSRTGPYEQYF
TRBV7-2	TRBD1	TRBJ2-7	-	TGTGCCAGCAGCTTTAGGGACAGACCCTACGAGCAGTACTTC	CASSFRDRPYEQYF
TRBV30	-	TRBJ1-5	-	TGTGCCTGGTCCTTAGGGGCAGGGACAAATCAGCCCCAGCATTTT	CAWSLGAGTNQPQHF
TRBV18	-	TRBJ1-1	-	TGTGCCAGCTCACCAGGCGCAGGGCGGAACACTGAAGCTTTCTTT	CASSPGAGRNTEAFF
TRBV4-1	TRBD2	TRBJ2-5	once	TGCGCCAGCAGCCAAGATAGCGGAGCGGGAGAAGAGACCCAGTACTTC	CASSQDSGAGEETQYF
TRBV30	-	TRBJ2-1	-	TGTGCCTGGGCGGTTAGGAATGAGCAGTTCTTC	CAWAVRNEQFF